The 25 T cell receptor beta chains presented below share a single source sample, sequenced in a study of T cells in Graves' hyperthyroidism and ophthalmopathy. Amplified TCR beta CDR3 regions derived from RNA transcripts. HTBI primers were used for first-round RT-PCR of the TCR CDR3. Via MiXCR, TCRdb re-called the multiplex PCR reads, giving one row per CDR3 protein. The data show a few hundred thousand distinct CDR3 sequences, under 15% seen once. Sequencing was carried out using blood. The origin of the receptors is a woman aged 25 to 39 with Graves' hyperthyroidism.

The gene calls are TRBV5-6 and TRBJ1-5; D gene uncertain. Trimming removed 5 bases from V and 9 bases from J, with 24 bases in between. This CDR3 is built from 16 residues. Germline lookup yields CDR1 SGHDT and CDR2 YYEEEE. The CDR3 DNA is TGTGCCAGCAGGTCTAGAAGGGCCGGGTCGGGAGGGCCCCAGCATTTT. The encoded protein is CASRSRRAGSGGPQHF. Complete variable domain (other parts from reference TRBV5-6 and TRBJ1-5): DAGVTQSPTHLIKTRGQQVTLRCSPKSGHDTVSWYQQALGQGPQFIFQYYEEEERQRGNFPDRFSGHQFPNYSSELNVNALLLGDSALYLCASRSRRAGSGGPQHFGDGTRLSIL.

The rearrangement uses TRBV3-1 and TRBJ2-7; D perhaps matches TRBD1 (5 bases). This CDR3 comprises 15 residues. CDR1 LGHDT and CDR2 YNNKEL come from the germline V gene (reference sequence). Between the trimmed V and J ends, which lost 0 bases and 3 bases, there was a span of 12 bases. CDR3 sequence: CASSQDHGARYEQYF. CDR3 nucleotide sequence: TGTGCCAGCAGCCAAGATCATGGGGCCCGCTACGAGCAGTACTTC.

J is TRBJ1-5 and V is TRBV20-1, with D possibly being TRBD1 (6 bases). The CDR3 length is 13 residues. The ends were cut back, 6 bases at V and 1 base at J, with 10 bases in the middle. CDR1 and CDR2 (germline): DFQATT, SNEGSKA (reference sequence). CDR3 bases: TGCAGTGCGGGGGCTGTAAGCAATCAGCCCCAGCATTTT. As protein: CSAGAVSNQPQHF.

This clonotype was detected many times. The V and J genes are TRBV29-1 and TRBJ2-1, with 13 bases identical to TRBD2. Germline V gene data show CDR1 as SQVTM and CDR2 as ANQGSEA. This CDR3 is built from 14 residues. The trim removed 7 bases at V and 6 bases at J, leaving 6 bases unmatched. CDR3 loop: CSAARTSGGNEQFF. CDR3 bases: TGCAGCGCTGCCCGGACTAGCGGGGGCAATGAGCAGTTCTTC.

This clonotype has just a few counts. The chain joins TRBV30 to TRBJ1-2, with 9 bases aligning to TRBD1. The junction had 7 bases not matched to a gene; V was cut back by 0 bases and J by 8 bases. From germline, CDR1 is GTSNPN and CDR2 SVGIG (reference sequence). CDR3 size: 14 residues. The CDR3 region is CAWSVRDRAVGYTF. CDR3 DNA sequence: TGTGCCTGGAGTGTACGGGACAGGGCGGTGGGCTACACCTTC.

This sequence joins TRBV5-6 and TRBJ2-3, with 10 bases identical to TRBD2. The CDR3 has 16 amino acids. CDR1 and CDR2 (germline): SGHDT, YYEEEE. Germline trimming cut 0 bases from V and 5 bases from J; bases unmatched to any gene: 6. The CDR3 sequence: CASSLVSGRAQDTQYF. The CDR3 bases are TGTGCCAGCAGCTTGGTCAGCGGGAGGGCCCAAGATACGCAGTATTTT.

The rearrangement links TRBV3-1 to TRBJ2-7; 7 bases line up with TRBD1. The CDR3 covers 13 residues. The germline CDR1 and CDR2 sequences are LGHDT and YNNKEL (reference sequence). Germline trimming cut 3 bases from V and 3 bases from J; bases unmatched to any gene: 2. This CDR3 is CASSQGTDYEQYF. The CDR3, as DNA: TGTGCCAGCAGCCAGGGGACAGACTACGAGCAGTACTTC.

This clonotype has a count of ten or more. The chain combines TRBV20-1 with TRBJ2-1; 8 nucleotides align to TRBD2. The CDR3 has 13 residues. V was clipped by 3 bases and J by 7 bases; unmatched bases: 5. Germline values: CDR1 DFQATT, CDR2 SNEGSKA (reference sequence). The CDR3 DNA follows: TGCAGTGCTAGCGCGGGAGGTAAAAATGAGCAGTTCTTC. Its translation is CSASAGGKNEQFF.

The V gene is TRBV20-1, the J gene TRBJ1-2; possibly TRBD1 for D (6 bases). The CDR3 is 12 residues long. Germline assignment: CDR1 DFQATT and CDR2 SNEGSKA (reference sequence). Trimming pared 5 bases from V and 6 bases from J, leaving 13 bases between. CDR3 nucleotides: TGCAGTGCTGCAGGGGAACTAGATGGCTACACCTTC. Translation gives CSAAGELDGYTF.

Ten or more counts support this clonotype. The chain couples TRBV24-1 to TRBJ2-3, with unresolved D. Per the germline V gene, CDR1 is KGHDR and CDR2 is SFDVKD. The CDR3 sequence is 14 residues long. Trimming cost V 5 bases and J 0 bases, with 8 bases left between them. The CDR3 DNA sequence: TGTGCCACCAGTGTTTCATTTAGCACAGATACGCAGTATTTT. The encoded protein is CATSVSFSTDTQYF.

This clonotype was observed at least ten times. J is TRBJ2-1 and V is TRBV28; D not resolved. Germline V gene data show CDR1 as MDHEN and CDR2 as SYDVKM. V lost 1 base and J lost 8, with 18 bases in between. CDR3 length: 16 amino acids. The DNA of the CDR3 is TGTGCCAGCAGTTTATTCGGGTTCGGGTCCTTCCATGAGCAGTTCTTC. Protein: CASSLFGFGSFHEQFF.

The V call is TRBV6-5, the J call TRBJ1-2, with D possibly matching TRBD1 (5 bases). The germline V gene has CDR1 MNHEY and CDR2 SVGAGI. The CDR3 consists of 12 residues. The V and J ends lost 8 bases and 2 bases respectively, with 9 bases between them. The CDR3 region is CASRSGNYGYTF. The DNA for the CDR3 is TGTGCCAGCCGTTCAGGGAACTATGGCTACACCTTC.

This chain connects TRBV7-2 to TRBJ2-3, with 7 bases fitting TRBD2. Germline CDR1 is SGHTA and CDR2 is FQGNSA. This CDR3 has 16 amino acids. Trimming removed 2 bases from V and 5 bases from J; junction bases left unmatched: 10. The CDR3 sequence is CASSLFSTGGKDTQYF. CDR3 in DNA: TGTGCCAGCAGCTTATTCTCTACGGGAGGTAAAGATACGCAGTATTTT.

This clonotype was recorded many times. The CDR3, as DNA: TGCAGTGCTAGTTACGGGGTGGGTGAGCAGTTCTTC. Translated, it gives CSASYGVGEQFF. The chain is built from TRBV20-1 and TRBJ2-1; D may be TRBD2 (5 bases). CDR3 size: 12 residues. From germline, CDR1 is DFQATT and CDR2 SNEGSKA (reference sequence). V was shortened by 3 bases and J by 9 bases, with 12 bases between the two germline ends.

The chain carries TRBV5-1 and TRBJ2-4, with unresolved D. The CDR3 consists of 14 residues. Per germline, CDR1 SGHRS and CDR2 YFSETQ. Between the trimmed V and J ends, which lost 0 bases and 9 bases, there was a span of 13 bases. The CDR3 DNA sequence: TGCGCCAGCAGCTTGGGCGACATCGCAGGCATTCAGTACTTC. This sequence encodes CASSLGDIAGIQYF. Together with reference TRBV5-1 and TRBJ2-4, the CDR3 gives the full variable domain: KAGVTQTPRYLIKTRGQQVTLSCSPISGHRSVSWYQQTPGQGLQFLFEYFSETQRNKGNFPGRFSGRQFSNSRSEMNVSTLELGDSALYLCASSLGDIAGIQYFGAGTRLSVL.

This chain connects TRBV7-9 to TRBJ2-3; D is ambiguous. The CDR3 sequence is 12 residues long. V shed 1 base and J shed 7 bases, with 6 bases lying between them. From germline, CDR1 is SEHNR and CDR2 FQNEAQ (reference sequence). CDR3 sequence (DNA): TGTGCCAGCAGCTTAGTTGTAAATACGCAGTATTTT. It specifies CASSLVVNTQYF.

The chain uses TRBV4-1 and TRBJ2-7; the match to TRBD2 covers 11 bases. The CDR3 consists of 16 residues. The germline gives CDR1 MGHRA, CDR2 YSYEKL. The junction had 6 bases not matched to a gene; V was cut back by 0 bases and J by 5 bases. CDR3: CASSQDLAGGSHEQYF. The CDR3, as DNA: TGCGCCAGCAGCCAAGATTTAGCGGGAGGGAGCCACGAGCAGTACTTC.

This clonotype came up many times. The chain combines TRBV12-3 or TRBV12-4 with TRBJ1-4; 8 bases map to TRBD1. The CDR3 spans 15 residues. The V gene end was trimmed by 5 bases and the J gene end by 4 bases; junction bases not matched to a gene: 6. As DNA, the CDR3 is TGTGCCAGCAGTCCCGGACAGGGATATAATGAAAAACTGTTTTTT. Protein product: CASSPGQGYNEKLFF.

This clonotype was counted between two and nine times. This rearrangement joins TRBV19 to TRBJ1-4; 7 bases map to TRBD1. The germline CDR1 and CDR2 sequences are LNHDA and SQIVND (reference sequence). This CDR3 has 15 residues. Unmatched junction bases numbered 8, after V lost 7 bases and J lost 3 bases. As DNA, the CDR3 is TGTGCCAGTACCTCCCTGGACAGGTCTAATGAAAAACTGTTTTTT. Its protein is CASTSLDRSNEKLFF.

The sample holds many counts of this clonotype. CDR3 sequence (DNA): TGTGCCAGCAGTGAGGACAGGAATCAGCCCCAGCATTTT. Protein sequence: CASSEDRNQPQHF. J is TRBJ1-5 and V is TRBV2, with 7 positions matching TRBD1. The CDR3 contains 13 residues. V lost 3 bases, J lost 4 bases, and 0 bases stayed unmatched. Per germline, CDR1 SNHLY and CDR2 FYNNEI.

This clonotype was observed many times. The V and J genes are TRBV12-3 or TRBV12-4 and TRBJ2-1; TRBD2 agrees at 9 bases. Losses at the gene ends were 1 base for V and 6 bases for J; bases not matched to a gene: 7. The CDR3 sequence is 16 residues long. CDR3 in DNA: TGTGCCAGCAGTTTAGATAGCGGGAGTCGGTCCAATGAGCAGTTCTTC. This encodes CASSLDSGSRSNEQFF.

Ten or more counts support this clonotype. V usage is TRBV27 and J usage is TRBJ1-5; D unclear. V lost 4 bases, J lost 7 bases, and 11 bases lay in between. CDR1 MNHEY and CDR2 SMNVEV come from the germline V gene (reference sequence). The CDR3 runs to 13 residues. In DNA, the CDR3 is TGTGCCAGCAGTTCTTCCGTAGACCAGCCCCAGCATTTT. Its protein is CASSSSVDQPQHF.

Points on this clonotype: A much larger clone differs from this one at a single base, so this may be a read error. The chain has TRBV4-1 and TRBJ2-7; 10 bases are a match to TRBD2. CDR1 is MGHRA, CDR2 YSYEKL, per germline. The CDR3 is made up of 15 amino acids. V lost 4 bases, J lost 6 bases, and 9 bases stayed unmatched. The CDR3 DNA is TGCGCCAGCAGCCGCTACCTAGCGGGAGAGAGCGAGCAGTACTTC. The encoded protein is CASSRYLAGESEQYF.

The chain links TRBV4-1 to TRBJ2-3, with D tentatively TRBD2 (6 bases). The CDR3 has 16 residues. The germline V gene has CDR1 MGHRA and CDR2 YSYEKL. V lost 0 bases to trimming and J lost 0 bases, with 10 bases between them. The CDR3 sequence: CASSQDGGDSTDTQYF. CDR3 bases: TGCGCCAGCAGCCAAGATGGCGGGGATAGCACAGATACGCAGTATTTT.

About this clonotype: At one boundary the junction diverges from the germline segment, which might be a read error. The chain links TRBV20-1 to TRBJ2-3; TRBD1 agrees at 7 bases. This CDR3 spans 16 amino acids. The germline V gene has CDR1 DFQATT and CDR2 SNEGSKA (reference sequence). This CDR3 is CSARDRRQGWADAQYF. CDR3 nucleotides: TGCAGTGCTAGAGATCGCCGACAGGGCTGGGCAGATGCGCAGTATTTT.